These T cell receptor beta chains were read from a single sample in a study of blood T cell repertoires in COVID-19. Profiled with immunoSEQ multiplex PCR; TCRdb holds only in-frame clones, not every one. Among a few hundred thousand clones, 85% were seen once, and the ten largest hold 2% to 3%. The sequenced sample consisted of PBMCs or T cells enriched from blood (not recorded which). Every receptor here comes from a woman in her forties or fifties who had recovered from COVID-19. CDR3s include the opening cysteine and the closing phenylalanine or tryptophan. D genes are given only for firm matches. Clone size is shown for a subset of rows, as once, few, many or a class of expanded clone.

>NA|TRBV9|TRBJ2-3|NA
TGTGCCAGCAGCGGAACTTTAGGAGGCACAGATACGCAGTATTTT
CASSGTLGGTDTQYF
>NA|TRBV18|TRBJ1-4|NA
TGTGCCAGCTCACCGGACTGGAACTCTAATGAAAAACTGTTTTTT
CASSPDWNSNEKLFF
>NA|TRBV10-1|TRBJ2-2|NA
TGCGCCAGCAGTGGGAGGGGAACCGGGGAGCTGTTTTTT
CASSGRGTGELFF
>NA|TRBV18|TRBJ1-6|NA
TGTGCCAGCTCACCGGCTTCCTTTAATTCACCCCTCCACTTT
CASSPASFNSPLHF
>NA|TRBV21-1|TRBJ2-1|NA
TGTGCCAGCAGCAGTACAACTAGCGGGAGGCAATACAATGAGCAGTTCTTC
CASSSTTSGRQYNEQFF
>once|TRBV7-2|TRBJ2-7|TRBD2
TGTGCCAGCAGCACGAGCGGGAGCGAGCAGTACTTC
CASSTSGSEQYF
>NA|TRBV5-1|TRBJ1-4|NA
TGCGCCAGCAGCTTTTTGACAAGGGGTGAAAAACTGTTTTTT
CASSFLTRGEKLFF
>NA|TRBV5-1|TRBJ1-2|NA
TGCGCCAGCAGCTCCAGCACAGGGAATGGCTACACCTTC
CASSSSTGNGYTF
>NA|TRBV6-1|TRBJ1-2|TRBD1
TGTGCCAGCAGTGAAGCGGGGACAGGGTCTTTCTATGGCTACACCTTC
CASSEAGTGSFYGYTF
>NA|TRBV10-2|TRBJ2-5|NA
TGCGCCAGCAGGGGGTTTGGGAGGGAGACCCAGTACTTC
CASRGFGRETQYF
>NA|TRBV5-5|TRBJ2-1|NA
TGTGCCAGCAGCTTGATATTAGCGCGATACAATGAGCAGTTCTTC
CASSLILARYNEQFF
>NA|TRBV7-9|TRBJ1-2|TRBD1
TGTGCCAGCAGCACACAGACAGGGAATGATGGCTACACCTTC
CASSTQTGNDGYTF
>NA|TRBV7-2|TRBJ2-5|NA
TGTGCCAGCAGCTTTTCTCGCCTAGCGAGTGAGACCCAGTACTTC
CASSFSRLASETQYF
>NA|TRBV30|TRBJ2-5|TRBD2
TGTGCCTGGACCCTGGGACTAGCGGGGGGAGAGACCCAGTACTTC
CAWTLGLAGGETQYF
>NA|TRBV7-2|TRBJ1-3|NA
TGTGCCAGCCTACATGCGGGCTCTGGAAACACCATATATTTT
CASLHAGSGNTIYF
>NA|TRBV5-8|TRBJ1-5|TRBD1
TGTGCCAGCAGCCTCCGGGACAGGGGGCATTTT
CASSLRDRGHF
>NA|TRBV30|TRBJ2-3|TRBD2
TGTGCCTGGAGTGTAGCGGGAGGGCGCACAGATACGCAGTATTTT
CAWSVAGGRTDTQYF
>NA|TRBV30|TRBJ1-1|TRBD1
TGTGCCTGGAGTGCAGGGACAGTGAAACTCACTGAAGCTTTCTTT
CAWSAGTVKLTEAFF
>NA|TRBV5-1|TRBJ2-1|NA
TGCGCCAGCAGCTTATTAACAGATAGCTCCTACAATGAGCAGTTCTTC
CASSLLTDSSYNEQFF
>NA|TRBV5-1|TRBJ1-1|TRBD1
TGCGCCAGCAGCTGGCTGACAGGGAATGTGAACACTGAAGCTTTCTTT
CASSWLTGNVNTEAFF
>NA|TRBV6-2/TRBV6-3|TRBJ1-2|NA
TGTGCCAGCATCCCCAGCGGCCGCTTCATAGGCTACACCTTC
CASIPSGRFIGYTF
>few|TRBV6-1|TRBJ2-2|NA
TGTGCCAGCAGTGAAGTGGGGACTTCGAGGACCGGGGAGCTGTTTTTT
CASSEVGTSRTGELFF
>NA|TRBV10-1|TRBJ1-4|TRBD1
TGCGCCAGCAGTGAGTCTTCAAGGCGGGGGGACAGGGCTAATGAAAAACTGTTTTTT
CASSESSRRGDRANEKLFF
>NA|TRBV5-1|TRBJ2-5|TRBD1
TGCGCCAGCAGCTTGGTGGGGACAGATCTTCAAGAGACCCAGTACTTC
CASSLVGTDLQETQYF
>NA|TRBV18|TRBJ1-4|TRBD1
TGTGCCAGCTCACCAGCCGGACAGGGGGCAGGGGAAAAACTGTTTTTT
CASSPAGQGAGEKLFF
>NA|TRBV27|TRBJ1-1|NA
TGTGCCAGCAGTACCTCCTTGGGGGCGAACACTGAAGCTTTCTTT
CASSTSLGANTEAFF
>NA|TRBV4-1|TRBJ2-1|TRBD2
TGCGCCAGCAGCCAAGGGCCCGGACTAGCGTTCGGGTCCTACAATGAGCAGTTCTTC
CASSQGPGLAFGSYNEQFF
>NA|TRBV5-1|TRBJ1-5|NA
TGCGCCAGCAGCCCAGGGTCTGGATTAGATCAGCCCCAGCATTTT
CASSPGSGLDQPQHF
>once|TRBV12-3/TRBV12-4|TRBJ1-2|NA
TGTGCCAGCAGCATCACATCGGGTGGCTACACCTTC
CASSITSGGYTF
>NA|TRBV27|TRBJ1-1|TRBD1
TGTGCCAGCAGTTCTCTACGGGACAGGGCAAGGGACACTGAAGCTTTCTTT
CASSSLRDRARDTEAFF
>NA|TRBV19|TRBJ2-4|TRBD1
TGTGCCAGTAGTTCCGGACAGGCCCAAGCCAAAAACATTCAGTACTTC
CASSSGQAQAKNIQYF
>NA|TRBV24-1|TRBJ2-7|TRBD1
TGTGCCACCAGTGATCGGGACAGGGGGTACGAGCAGTACTTC
CATSDRDRGYEQYF
>NA|TRBV6-5|TRBJ2-3|NA
TGTGCCAGCAGTTATGATCGCTCCCAGGCAGATACGCAGTATTTT
CASSYDRSQADTQYF
>NA|TRBV6-5|TRBJ1-1|NA
TGTGCCAGCACCGATGGACAGACGAACACTGAAGCTTTCTTT
CASTDGQTNTEAFF
>NA|TRBV2|TRBJ1-2|TRBD1
TGTGCCAGCAGTGAGGTTTTAGGACAGGGCTATGGCTACACCTTC
CASSEVLGQGYGYTF
>NA|TRBV19|TRBJ1-5|NA
TGTGCCAGTAGTATCGGGGGGAATCAGCCCCAGCATTTT
CASSIGGNQPQHF
>NA|TRBV5-6|TRBJ2-7|TRBD1
TGTGCCAGCAGCTGGGGACAGGGATACGAGCAGTACTTC
CASSWGQGYEQYF
>few|TRBV19|TRBJ1-3|TRBD1
TGTGCCAGTAGCCGAAACCGGGACAGCGGTGGAAACACCATATATTTT
CASSRNRDSGGNTIYF
>once|TRBV7-3|TRBJ2-3|NA
TGTGCCAGCAGCTTAGGAGGTAGTGGGGGGATTACAGATACGCAGTATTTT
CASSLGGSGGITDTQYF
>few|TRBV29-1|TRBJ1-2|NA
TGCAGCGTTGATACAGGACGCTATGGCTACACCTTC
CSVDTGRYGYTF